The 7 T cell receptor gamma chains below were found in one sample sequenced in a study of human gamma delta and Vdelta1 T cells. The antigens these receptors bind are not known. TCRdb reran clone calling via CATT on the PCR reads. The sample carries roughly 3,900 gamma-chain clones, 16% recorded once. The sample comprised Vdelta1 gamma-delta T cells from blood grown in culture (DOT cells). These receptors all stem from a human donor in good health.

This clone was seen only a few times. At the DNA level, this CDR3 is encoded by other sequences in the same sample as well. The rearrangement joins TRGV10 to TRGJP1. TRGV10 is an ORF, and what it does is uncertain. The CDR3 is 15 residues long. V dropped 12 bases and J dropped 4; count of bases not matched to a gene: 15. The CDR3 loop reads CAAWHERVTGWFKIF. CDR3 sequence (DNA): TGTGCTGCTTGGCATGAAAGGGTCACTGGTTGGTTCAAGATATTT.

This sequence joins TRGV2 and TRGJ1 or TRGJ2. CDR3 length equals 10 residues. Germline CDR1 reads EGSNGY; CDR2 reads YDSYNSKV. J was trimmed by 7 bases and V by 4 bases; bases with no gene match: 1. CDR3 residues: CATWEYKKLF. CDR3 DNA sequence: TGTGCCACCTGGGAGTATAAGAAACTCTTT.

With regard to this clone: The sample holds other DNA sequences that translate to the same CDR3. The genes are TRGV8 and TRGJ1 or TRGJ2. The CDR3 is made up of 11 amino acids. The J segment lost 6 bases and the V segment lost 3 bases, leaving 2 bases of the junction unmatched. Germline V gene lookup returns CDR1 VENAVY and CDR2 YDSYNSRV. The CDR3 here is CATWDGYKKLF. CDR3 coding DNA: TGTGCCACCTGGGATGGTTATAAGAAACTCTTT.

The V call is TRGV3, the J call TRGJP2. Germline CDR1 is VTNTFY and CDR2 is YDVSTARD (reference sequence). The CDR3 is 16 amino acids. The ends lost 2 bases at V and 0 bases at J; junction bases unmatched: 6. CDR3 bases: TGTGCCACCTGGGACACTCGATATAGTAGTGATTGGATCAAGACGTTT. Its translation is CATWDTRYSSDWIKTF.

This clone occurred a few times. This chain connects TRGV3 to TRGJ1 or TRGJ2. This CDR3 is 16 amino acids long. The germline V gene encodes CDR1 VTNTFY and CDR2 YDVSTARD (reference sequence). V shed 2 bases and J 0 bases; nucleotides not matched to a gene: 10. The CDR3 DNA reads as TGTGCCACCTGGGACAATCCACCTAAGAATTATTATAAGAAACTCTTT. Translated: CATWDNPPKNYYKKLF.

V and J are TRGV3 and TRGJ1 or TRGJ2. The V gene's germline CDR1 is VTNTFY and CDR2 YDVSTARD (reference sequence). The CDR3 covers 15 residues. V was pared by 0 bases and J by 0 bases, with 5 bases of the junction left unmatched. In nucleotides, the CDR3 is TGTGCCACCTGGGACAGGCCACTGAATTATTATAAGAAACTCTTT. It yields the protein CATWDRPLNYYKKLF.

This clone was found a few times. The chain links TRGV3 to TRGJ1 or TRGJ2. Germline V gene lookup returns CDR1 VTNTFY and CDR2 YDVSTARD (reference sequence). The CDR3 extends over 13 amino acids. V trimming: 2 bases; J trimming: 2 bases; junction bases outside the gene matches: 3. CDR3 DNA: TGTGCCACCTGGGACAAAGATTATTATAAGAAACTCTTT. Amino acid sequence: CATWDKDYYKKLF.